This TCR beta chain appears in the sequencing data of a study of shared clonotypes between healthy human individuals. Germline V gene data show CDR1 as ENHRY and CDR2 as SYGVKD. The CDR3 contains 15 residues. V was shortened by 5 bases and J by 0 bases, with 13 bases between the two germline ends. The repertoire was sequenced with immunoSEQ multiplex PCR; TCRdb's copy has only in-frame clones and lacks some. The sample gives approximately 740,000 clones, 74% of which show up once; approximately 1.6% is in the top ten. The chain is built from TRBV10-3 and TRBJ1-1; perhaps TRBD1 as D (6 bases). What was sequenced was memory CD4+ T cells sorted from blood. Subset given: CD45RA-negative fraction. This TCR came from a woman aged 25 to 39 in good health. This chain's CDR3 is CAISPSQGLNTEAFF. The CDR3 DNA follows: TGTGCCATCAGTCCCTCACAGGGCTTGAACACTGAAGCTTTCTTT.